This is a list of T cell receptor beta chains from one sample in a study of blood T cells in healthy people across ages. TCRdb reanalysed the 5' RACE reads using MiXCR and keeps one entry per CDR3 protein. The sample includes over 1,200,000 distinct CDR3 sequences, 59% of them seen just once. Sequencing was carried out using blood. These receptors were obtained from a man aged 18-30 years in good health. Each CDR3 is given with its conserved first and last residue. D genes are given only for firm matches. For some rows the clone size is stated as once, few or many, or as a class when expanded; others skip it.

CDR3 DNA: TGCAGCGTAGCTCTCCTGTTGGGAACTGAAGCTTTCTTT
CDR3 protein: CSVALLLGTEAFF
clone size: -
J gene: TRBJ1-1
D gene: -
V gene: TRBV29-1

CDR3 DNA: TGTGCCAGCTCACGACTAGCGACTCTTAAGGTGGACTACGAGCAGTACTTC
CDR3 protein: CASSRLATLKVDYEQYF
clone size: -
J gene: TRBJ2-7
D gene: TRBD2
V gene: TRBV18

CDR3 DNA: TGTGCCAGCAGTTTAGGTGGGGTCCTCACAGATACGCAGTATTTT
CDR3 protein: CASSLGGVLTDTQYF
clone size: few
J gene: TRBJ2-3
D gene: -
V gene: TRBV6-2/TRBV6-3

CDR3 DNA: TGTGCCAGCAGCACGGGGGCAGGGGGCAGGTCTGGGGCCAACGTCCTGACTTTC
CDR3 protein: CASSTGAGGRSGANVLTF
clone size: few
J gene: TRBJ2-6
D gene: TRBD1
V gene: TRBV9

CDR3 DNA: TGTGCCAGCAGGGCAGGTACCTATAGCAATCAGCCCCAGCATTTT
CDR3 protein: CASRAGTYSNQPQHF
clone size: once
J gene: TRBJ1-5
D gene: -
V gene: TRBV27

CDR3 DNA: TGTGCCAGCAGTTTATGGGACACCGGTGAGGATGAAGCTTTCTTT
CDR3 protein: CASSLWDTGEDEAFF
clone size: -
J gene: TRBJ1-1
D gene: -
V gene: TRBV12-3/TRBV12-4

CDR3 DNA: TGCAGTGCTACAAAACGCATTGCCGGGGGGGAGCAGTACTTC
CDR3 protein: CSATKRIAGGEQYF
clone size: -
J gene: TRBJ2-7
D gene: TRBD2
V gene: TRBV20-1

CDR3 DNA: TGTGCCAGCAGCTGGCTAGCGGGAGGTGAGCAGTTCTTC
CDR3 protein: CASSWLAGGEQFF
clone size: -
J gene: TRBJ2-1
D gene: TRBD2
V gene: TRBV6-6

CDR3 DNA: TGCAGCGCCCGGGGGGACGGCAACGAGCAGTACTTC
CDR3 protein: CSARGDGNEQYF
clone size: few
J gene: TRBJ2-7
D gene: TRBD2
V gene: TRBV29-1

CDR3 DNA: TGTGCCAGCAGTTTATCGTACGCGATCCCATTTGGGGGAGGTCGGTACGAGCAGTACTTC
CDR3 protein: CASSLSYAIPFGGGRYEQYF
clone size: -
J gene: TRBJ2-7
D gene: -
V gene: TRBV27